What follows are 17 T cell receptor beta chains derived from one specimen sequenced in a study of shared clonotypes between healthy human individuals. In the naive CD8 group, cells lacked CD45RO and were positively selected for CCR7, so terminally differentiated effector memory CD45RA+ cells were left out. Profiling relied on immunoSEQ multiplex PCR, and the TCRdb table lists in-frame clones only, not all of them. The sample lists some 2.1 million clones; roughly 94% were seen once. Sequenced: naive CD8+ T cells sorted from blood. These receptors were collected from a man aged 18 to 29 in good health.

The gene calls are TRBV27 and TRBJ2-2, with D unresolved. The CDR3 contains 15 residues. With 3 bases removed from V and 1 base from J, the gap between germline ends came to 9 bases. Germline CDR1 and CDR2: MNHEY and SMNVEV (reference sequence). For the CDR3, the DNA is TGTGCCAGCAGTTTCGAGGCAGAGAACACCGGGGAGCTGTTTTTT. Translation gives CASSFEAENTGELFF.

The chain joins TRBV6-1 to TRBJ2-7; weak D call: TRBD2 (6 bases). The CDR3 is 15 residues long. CDR1 MNHNS and CDR2 SASEGT come from the germline V gene. The germline V and J ends were trimmed by 6 bases and 0 bases, with 15 bases remaining between them. CDR3 sequence: CASREGRSRSYEQYF. DNA of the CDR3: TGTGCCAGCAGGGAGGGGCGGAGCCGCTCCTACGAGCAGTACTTC.

Only one count was recorded for this clone. CDR3 sequence: CASGQTNTEAFF. The CDR3 region has the DNA TGTGCCAGCGGCCAGACGAACACTGAAGCTTTCTTT. The genes are TRBV28 and TRBJ1-1; the D is unclear. V lost 8 bases, J lost 1 base, and 8 bases lay in between. Looked up from germline, CDR1 is MDHEN and CDR2 is SYDVKM. The CDR3 sequence is 12 residues long.

Turning to this clone: Other DNA sequences in this specimen translate into the identical CDR3. V and J are TRBV28 and TRBJ1-2; 10 bases are shared with TRBD1. The CDR3 sequence is 14 residues long. V shed 5 bases and J 5 bases; nucleotides not matched to a gene: 5. Germline-derived CDR1 and CDR2 are MDHEN and SYDVKM. CDR3 coding DNA: TGTGCCAGCAGTCCGGGACAGGGGATTTATGGCTACACCTTC. Translation gives CASSPGQGIYGYTF.

This clone came up once. V is TRBV5-6 and J is TRBJ2-3; possibly TRBD2 for D (6 bases). Germline loops: CDR1 SGHDT, CDR2 YYEEEE. The V gene lost 4 bases and the J gene lost 6 bases, with 9 bases spanning the gap. The CDR3 is 12 amino acids. CDR3 sequence: CASSPAGDTQYF. DNA for the CDR3: TGTGCCAGCAGCCCGGCGGGGGATACGCAGTATTTT.

V is TRBV27 and J is TRBJ2-7; 7 nucleotides align to TRBD1. This CDR3 region has 16 residues. V shed 0 bases, J shed 3 bases, and the junction held 8 bases outside the gene matches. Germline V gene sequence: CDR1 MNHEY, CDR2 SMNVEV (reference sequence). CDR3 region: CASSLSGDRVYYEQYF. In DNA form, the CDR3 reads TGTGCCAGCAGTTTATCAGGAGACAGGGTGTACTACGAGCAGTACTTC.

The rearrangement joins TRBV4-3 to TRBJ2-7; 9 bases line up with TRBD2. J gave up 4 bases and V 0 bases, and 4 bases lay outside the gene matches. Germline loops: CDR1 LGHNA, CDR2 YSLEER. The CDR3 covers 15 residues. CDR3 loop: CASSQEPSGNYEQYF. The CDR3 nucleotides read TGCGCCAGCAGCCAAGAACCTAGCGGGAATTACGAGCAGTACTTC.

CDR3 in amino acids: CASSVLAGDPYNEQFF. In nucleotides, the CDR3 is TGTGCCAGCAGCGTTTTAGCGGGAGACCCCTACAATGAGCAGTTCTTC. The chain joins TRBV9 to TRBJ2-1; 9 nucleotides agree with TRBD2. The CDR3 contains 16 residues. V lost 2 bases and J lost 2; bases outside the gene matches: 5. Germline CDR1 and CDR2: SGDLS and YYNGEE.

This clone was seen only a few times. Here the CDR3 reads CASSVDGAGGWTGELFF. In DNA form, the CDR3 reads TGTGCCAGCAGCGTAGATGGCGCGGGAGGGTGGACCGGGGAGCTGTTTTTT. The rearrangement joins TRBV9 to TRBJ2-2; 9 nucleotides match TRBD2. J was trimmed by 5 bases and V by 0 bases; bases with no gene match: 8. Per the germline V gene, CDR1 is SGDLS and CDR2 is YYNGEE. The CDR3 covers 17 residues.

J is TRBJ2-7 and V is TRBV19; no clear D. This CDR3 is 13 amino acids long. Per germline, CDR1 LNHDA and CDR2 SQIVND (reference sequence). V was cut by 0 bases and J by 2 bases, with 5 bases left in between. The CDR3 loop reads CASSIDATYEQYF. For the CDR3, the DNA is TGTGCCAGTAGTATAGACGCGACCTACGAGCAGTACTTC.

This chain uses TRBV29-1 with TRBJ2-1; 8 nucleotides line up with TRBD1. Germline trimming cut 3 bases from V and 1 base from J; bases unmatched to any gene: 5. This CDR3 contains 15 residues. Germline CDR1 is SQVTM and CDR2 is ANQGSEA. The DNA for the CDR3 is TGCAGCGTTGATTTGGACAGGGCTTCCTACAATGAGCAGTTCTTC. This gives the protein CSVDLDRASYNEQFF.

Comment on this clone: Other DNA sequences in the sample encode the same CDR3. V and J are TRBV9 and TRBJ2-1; no reliable D call. The CDR3 sequence is 15 residues long. The V end lost 2 bases, the J end lost 0 bases, and 9 bases lay between the germline ends. Germline values: CDR1 SGDLS, CDR2 YYNGEE. DNA for the CDR3: TGTGCCAGCAGCGTCGTGGCAGACTCCTACAATGAGCAGTTCTTC. Protein sequence: CASSVVADSYNEQFF.

This clone was recorded once. This same CDR3 is encoded by further DNA sequences in the sample. The V gene is TRBV6-5, the J gene TRBJ1-1; perhaps TRBD1 as D (5 bases). The germline V and J ends were trimmed by 3 bases and 4 bases, with 9 bases remaining between them. Per germline, CDR1 MNHEY and CDR2 SVGAGI. The CDR3 has 13 residues. In DNA, the CDR3 is TGTGCCAGCAGTTATGGGGGGAGCACTGAAGCTTTCTTT. Protein sequence: CASSYGGSTEAFF.

The chain combines TRBV10-1 with TRBJ2-1; TRBD2 agrees at 10 bases. The CDR3 covers 13 residues. The germline CDR1 and CDR2 sequences are WNHNN and SYGVQD (reference sequence). J gave up 7 bases and V 10 bases, and 7 bases lay outside the gene matches. The CDR3 protein is CAKPSGSQNEQFF. Here the CDR3 DNA reads TGCGCCAAACCTAGCGGGAGCCAGAATGAGCAGTTCTTC.

The sample holds one count of this clone. V gene TRBV27 combines with J gene TRBJ2-1, with TRBD2 matching 7 bases. Germline CDR1 reads MNHEY; CDR2 reads SMNVEV (reference sequence). The CDR3 covers 15 residues. Trimming removed 3 bases from V and 3 bases from J; junction bases left unmatched: 5. This CDR3 is CASSLGGVDYNEQFF. CDR3 nucleotides: TGTGCCAGCAGTTTGGGGGGGGTGGACTACAATGAGCAGTTCTTC.

This clone was seen a single time. V is TRBV5-6 and J is TRBJ2-7; the D gene could be TRBD1 or TRBD2 (6 bases each). The germline V gene encodes CDR1 SGHDT and CDR2 YYEEEE. The CDR3 extends over 14 amino acids. The germline V and J ends were trimmed by 0 bases and 4 bases, with 11 bases remaining between them. The chain's CDR3 is CASSLEGGIYEQYF. CDR3 nucleotide sequence: TGTGCCAGCAGCTTGGAGGGGGGTATATACGAGCAGTACTTC. Filled out from reference TRBV5-6 and TRBJ2-7, the complete variable domain reads DAGVTQSPTHLIKTRGQQVTLRCSPKSGHDTVSWYQQALGQGPQFIFQYYEEEERQRGNFPDRFSGHQFPNYSSELNVNALLLGDSALYLCASSLEGGIYEQYFGPGTRLTVT.

The chain recombines TRBV7-6 with TRBJ2-7, with 7 bases that match TRBD1. This CDR3 has 14 residues. Germline-derived CDR1 and CDR2 are SGHVS and FNYEAQ. J gave up 1 base and V 6 bases, and 6 bases lay outside the gene matches. CDR3 protein: CASSPGQTSYEQYF. The DNA of the CDR3 is TGTGCCAGCAGTCCGGGACAGACATCCTACGAGCAGTACTTC.